This T cell receptor (beta chain) was observed in a study of CD8+ T cells in alopecia areata. Study information: The drug, oral tofacitinib, was given to treated patients at 5 to 10 mg twice daily.

In alopecia areata patients, both lesional scalp punch biopsies and peripheral blood were collected. The table lists this clone with a count of one. Reverse transcription of extracted RNA yielded cDNA, which provided the sequencing template. TCRdb's copy holds only in-frame clones and misses some; the assay was immunoSEQ multiplex PCR. The table lists more than 200,000 clones, under 80% of them singletons, with approximately 1.2% in the top ten. The CDR3 loop spans 15 amino acids. V dropped 2 bases and J dropped 3; count of bases not matched to a gene: 7. Germline CDR1 and CDR2: GTSNPN and SVGIG (reference sequence).

The chain is built from TRBV30 and TRBJ1-1; TRBD1 aligns across 9 bases. The sample in question was CD4+ T cells sorted from blood, obtained at week 0. This sequence originates from a human donor with alopecia areata. CDR3 coding DNA: TGTGCCTGGAGTCGAGGGACAGGGAAGGACACTGAAGCTTTCTTT. It encodes CAWSRGTGKDTEAFF.